The TCR beta chain under discussion was sequenced for a study of T cell responses to AZD1222 COVID-19 vaccine. Overall study findings and caveats: Spike-specific TCR depth and breadth grew after two AZD1222 doses. At baseline, seropositivity was found in only a handful of AZD1222 recipients.

TCRdb's copy holds only in-frame clones and misses some; the assay was immunoSEQ multiplex PCR. The sample contains roughly 82,000 clones, around 84% of which appear only once. As for this clone: Antigen specificity is unknown.

This receptor was obtained from an adult in good health. The material was peripheral blood, obtained on day 0 of AZD1222 vaccination.

The CDR3 region is CASSGGQSTDTQYF. CDR3 in DNA: TGTGCCAGCAGTGGGGGCCAGAGCACAGATACGCAGTATTTT. This chain links TRBV2 with TRBJ2-3; D might be TRBD1 (5 bases). Germline loops: CDR1 SNHLY, CDR2 FYNNEI. Trimming stripped 4 bases from V and 0 bases from J, with 8 bases between. There are 14 residues in the CDR3.